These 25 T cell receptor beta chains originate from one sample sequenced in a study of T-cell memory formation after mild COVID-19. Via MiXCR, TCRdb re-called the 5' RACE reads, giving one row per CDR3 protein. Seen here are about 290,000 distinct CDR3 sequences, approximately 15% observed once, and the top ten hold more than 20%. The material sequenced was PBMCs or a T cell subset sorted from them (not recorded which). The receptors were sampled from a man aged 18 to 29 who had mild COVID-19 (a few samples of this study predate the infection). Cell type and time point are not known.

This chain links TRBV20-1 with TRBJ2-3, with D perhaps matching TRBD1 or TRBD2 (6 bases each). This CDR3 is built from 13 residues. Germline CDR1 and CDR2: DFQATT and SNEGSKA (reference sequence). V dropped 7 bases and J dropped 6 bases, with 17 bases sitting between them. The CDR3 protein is CSGHWGAADTQYF. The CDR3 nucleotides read TGCAGTGGACACTGGGGGGCCGCGGATACGCAGTATTTT.

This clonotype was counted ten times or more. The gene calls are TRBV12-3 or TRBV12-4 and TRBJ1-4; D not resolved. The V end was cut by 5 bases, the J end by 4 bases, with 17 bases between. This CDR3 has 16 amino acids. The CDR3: CASSGQEVTVNEKLFF. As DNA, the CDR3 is TGTGCCAGCAGTGGCCAAGAAGTGACGGTTAATGAAAAACTGTTTTTT.

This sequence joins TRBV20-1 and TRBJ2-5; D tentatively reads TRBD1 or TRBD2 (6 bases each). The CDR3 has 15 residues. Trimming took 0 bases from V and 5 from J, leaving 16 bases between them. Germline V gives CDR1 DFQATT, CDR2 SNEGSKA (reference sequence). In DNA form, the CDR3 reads TGCAGTGCTAGAGACCCTTCGGGGGCGGGGGAGACCCAGTACTTC. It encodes CSARDPSGAGETQYF.

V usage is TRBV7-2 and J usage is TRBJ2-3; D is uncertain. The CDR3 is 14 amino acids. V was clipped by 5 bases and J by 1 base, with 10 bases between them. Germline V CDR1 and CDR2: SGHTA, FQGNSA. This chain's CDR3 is CASSAQTGTDTQYF. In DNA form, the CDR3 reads TGTGCCAGCAGCGCACAGACGGGCACAGATACGCAGTATTTT.

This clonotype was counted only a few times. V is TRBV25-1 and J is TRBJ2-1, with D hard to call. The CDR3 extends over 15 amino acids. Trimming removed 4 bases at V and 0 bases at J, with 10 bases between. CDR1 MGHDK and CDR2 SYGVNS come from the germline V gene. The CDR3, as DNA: TGTGCCAGCAGTGTTATAACGAGCTCCTACAATGAGCAGTTCTTC. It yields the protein CASSVITSSYNEQFF. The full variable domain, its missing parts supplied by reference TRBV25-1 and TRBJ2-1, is EADIYQTPRYLVIGTGKKITLECSQTMGHDKMYWYQQDPGMELHLIHYSYGVNSTEKGDLSSESTVSRIRTEHFPLTLESARPSHTSQYLCASSVITSSYNEQFFGPGTRLTVL.

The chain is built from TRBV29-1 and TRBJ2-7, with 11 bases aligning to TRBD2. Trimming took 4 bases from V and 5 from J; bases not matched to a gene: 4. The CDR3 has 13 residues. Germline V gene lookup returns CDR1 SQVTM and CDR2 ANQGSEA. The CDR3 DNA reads TGCAGCGTTGGACTAGCGGGGCGCGACGAGCAGTACTTC. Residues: CSVGLAGRDEQYF.

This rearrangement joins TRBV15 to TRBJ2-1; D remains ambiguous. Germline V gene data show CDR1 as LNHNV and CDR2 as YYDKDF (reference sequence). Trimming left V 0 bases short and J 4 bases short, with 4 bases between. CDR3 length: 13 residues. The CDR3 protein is CATSRDYYNEQFF. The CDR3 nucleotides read TGTGCCACCAGCAGAGATTATTACAATGAGCAGTTCTTC.

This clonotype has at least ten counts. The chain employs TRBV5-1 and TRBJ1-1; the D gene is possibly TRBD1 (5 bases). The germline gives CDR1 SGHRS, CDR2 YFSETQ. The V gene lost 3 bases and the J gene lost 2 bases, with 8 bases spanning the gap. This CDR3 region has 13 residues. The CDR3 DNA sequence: TGCGCCAGCAGCTGGACACTTAACACTGAAGCTTTCTTT. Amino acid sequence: CASSWTLNTEAFF.

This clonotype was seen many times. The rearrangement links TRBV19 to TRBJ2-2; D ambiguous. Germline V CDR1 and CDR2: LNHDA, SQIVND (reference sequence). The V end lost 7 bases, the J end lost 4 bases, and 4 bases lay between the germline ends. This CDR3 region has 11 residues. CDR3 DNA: TGTGCCAGTACTGTCACCGGGGAGCTGTTTTTT. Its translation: CASTVTGELFF.

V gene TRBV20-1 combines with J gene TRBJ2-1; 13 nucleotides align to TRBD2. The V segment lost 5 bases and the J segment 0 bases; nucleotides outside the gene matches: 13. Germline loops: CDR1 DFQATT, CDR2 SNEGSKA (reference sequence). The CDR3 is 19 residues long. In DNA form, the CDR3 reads TGCAGTGCTTTGGTCGGTAGGACTAGCGGGGGATACTCCTACAATGAGCAGTTCTTC. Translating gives CSALVGRTSGGYSYNEQFF.

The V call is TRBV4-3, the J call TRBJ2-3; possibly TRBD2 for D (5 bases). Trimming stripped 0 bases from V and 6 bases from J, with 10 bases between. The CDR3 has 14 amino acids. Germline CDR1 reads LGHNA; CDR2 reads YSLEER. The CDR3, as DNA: TGCGCCAGCAGCCAAGATAAATCGGGGGATACGCAGTATTTT. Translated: CASSQDKSGDTQYF.

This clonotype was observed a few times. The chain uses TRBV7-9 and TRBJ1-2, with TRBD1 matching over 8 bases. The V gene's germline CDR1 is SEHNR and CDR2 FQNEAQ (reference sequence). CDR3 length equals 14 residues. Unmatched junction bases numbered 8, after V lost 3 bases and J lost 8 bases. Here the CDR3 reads CASSLGQGAQGYTF. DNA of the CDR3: TGTGCCAGCAGCTTGGGGCAGGGGGCGCAGGGCTACACCTTC.

The CDR3 DNA follows: TGTGCCAGCAGTGAAGTGGCAGGGTATGGCTACACCTTC. This gives the protein CASSEVAGYGYTF. The chain employs TRBV6-1 and TRBJ1-2; tentative D call: TRBD1 (5 bases). The CDR3 is 13 residues long. Trimming shortened V by 1 base and J by 5 bases, and 8 bases separated the two germline ends. Germline CDR1 MNHNS, CDR2 SASEGT.

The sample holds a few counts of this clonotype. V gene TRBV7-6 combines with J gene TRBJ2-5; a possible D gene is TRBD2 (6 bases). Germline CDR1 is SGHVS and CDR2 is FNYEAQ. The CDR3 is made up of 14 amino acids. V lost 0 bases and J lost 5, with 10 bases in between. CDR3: CASSLALARETQYF. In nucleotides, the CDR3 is TGTGCCAGCAGCTTAGCACTAGCTCGGGAGACCCAGTACTTC.

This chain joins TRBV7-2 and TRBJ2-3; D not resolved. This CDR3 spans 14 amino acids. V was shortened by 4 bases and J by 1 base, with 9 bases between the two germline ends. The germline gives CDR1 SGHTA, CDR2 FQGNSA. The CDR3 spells CASSSPDGTDTQYF. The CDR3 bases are TGTGCCAGCAGCTCACCGGACGGCACAGATACGCAGTATTTT.

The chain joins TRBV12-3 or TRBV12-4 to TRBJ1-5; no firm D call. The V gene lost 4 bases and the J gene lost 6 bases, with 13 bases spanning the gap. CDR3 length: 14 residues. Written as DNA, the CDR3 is TGTGCCAGCAGTTCGACAAGATTGGGTCAGCCCCAGCATTTT. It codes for CASSSTRLGQPQHF.

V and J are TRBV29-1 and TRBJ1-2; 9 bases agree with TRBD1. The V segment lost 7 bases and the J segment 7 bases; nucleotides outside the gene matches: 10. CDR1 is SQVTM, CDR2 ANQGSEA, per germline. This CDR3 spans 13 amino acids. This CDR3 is CSAQETGGAGYTF. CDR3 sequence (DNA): TGCAGCGCACAAGAGACAGGGGGTGCTGGCTACACCTTC.

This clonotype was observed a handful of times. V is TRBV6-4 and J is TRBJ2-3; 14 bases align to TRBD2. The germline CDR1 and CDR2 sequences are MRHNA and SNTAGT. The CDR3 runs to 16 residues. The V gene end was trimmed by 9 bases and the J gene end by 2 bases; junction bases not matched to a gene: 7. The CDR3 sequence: CASKSTSGGDTDTQYF. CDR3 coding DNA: TGTGCCAGTAAATCGACTAGCGGGGGGGACACAGATACGCAGTATTTT.

The DNA of the CDR3 is TGTGCCAGCAGCTCGACAGCCAGTCGGGAGACCCAGTACTTC. Protein: CASSSTASRETQYF. V and J are TRBV4-2 and TRBJ2-5, with D tentatively TRBD1 (5 bases). The CDR3 sequence is 14 residues long. The germline V gene encodes CDR1 LGHNA and CDR2 YNFKEQ. V shed 5 bases and J shed 5 bases, with 15 bases lying between them.

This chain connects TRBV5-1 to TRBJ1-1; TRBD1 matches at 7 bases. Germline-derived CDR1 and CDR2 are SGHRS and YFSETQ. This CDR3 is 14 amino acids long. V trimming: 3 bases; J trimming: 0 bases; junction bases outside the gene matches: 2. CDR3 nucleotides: TGCGCCAGCAGCTACAGGGGCATGAACACTGAAGCTTTCTTT. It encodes CASSYRGMNTEAFF.

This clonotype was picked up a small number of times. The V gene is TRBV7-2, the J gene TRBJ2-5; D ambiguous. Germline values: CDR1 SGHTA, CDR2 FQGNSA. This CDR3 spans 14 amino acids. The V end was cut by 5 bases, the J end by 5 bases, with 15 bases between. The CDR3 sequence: CASSVRVGWETQYF. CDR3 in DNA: TGTGCCAGCAGCGTAAGGGTGGGATGGGAGACCCAGTACTTC.

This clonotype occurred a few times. CDR3 in DNA: TGCGCCAGCAGCTCTCACAGGGGCCGGCCCTACGAGCAGTACTTC. It is translated as CASSSHRGRPYEQYF. V and J are TRBV4-1 and TRBJ2-7, with TRBD1 identical over 7 bases. V shed 5 bases and J 2 bases; nucleotides not matched to a gene: 9. CDR3 length: 15 residues. Germline-derived CDR1 and CDR2 are MGHRA and YSYEKL.

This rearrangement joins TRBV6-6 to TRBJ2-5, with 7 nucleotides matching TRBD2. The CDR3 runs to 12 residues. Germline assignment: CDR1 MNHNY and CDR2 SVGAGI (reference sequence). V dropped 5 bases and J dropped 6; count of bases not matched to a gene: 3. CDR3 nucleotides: TGTGCCAGCAGTGAGCGGGGACAGACCCAGTACTTC. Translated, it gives CASSERGQTQYF.

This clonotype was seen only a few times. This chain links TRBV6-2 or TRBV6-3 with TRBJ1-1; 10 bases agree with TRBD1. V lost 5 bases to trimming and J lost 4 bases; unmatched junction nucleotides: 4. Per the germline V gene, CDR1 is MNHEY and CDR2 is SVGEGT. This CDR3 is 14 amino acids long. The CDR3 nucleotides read TGTGCCAGCAGTGACGGGACAGGGGTCACTGAAGCTTTCTTT. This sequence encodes CASSDGTGVTEAFF.

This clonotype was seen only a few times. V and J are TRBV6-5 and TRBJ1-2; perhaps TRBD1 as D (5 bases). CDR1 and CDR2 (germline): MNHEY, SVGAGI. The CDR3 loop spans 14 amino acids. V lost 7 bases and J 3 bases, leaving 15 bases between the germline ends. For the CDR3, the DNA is TGTGCCAGCACCAAACGGGGCAGGGACTATGGCTACACCTTC. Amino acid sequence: CASTKRGRDYGYTF.